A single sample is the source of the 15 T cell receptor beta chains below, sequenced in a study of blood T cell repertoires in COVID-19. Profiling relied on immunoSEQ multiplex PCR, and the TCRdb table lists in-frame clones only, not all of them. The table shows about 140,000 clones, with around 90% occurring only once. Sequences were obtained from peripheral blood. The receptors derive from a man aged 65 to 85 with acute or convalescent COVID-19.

The DNA for the CDR3 is TGTGCCAGCAGTAGAACTAATGAAAAACTGTTTTTT. Translation: CASSRTNEKLFF. This sequence joins TRBV5-8 and TRBJ1-4; D call uncertain. The germline V gene encodes CDR1 SGHTS and CDR2 YDEGEE. Trimming removed 5 bases at V and 1 base at J, with 3 bases between. The CDR3 has 12 residues.

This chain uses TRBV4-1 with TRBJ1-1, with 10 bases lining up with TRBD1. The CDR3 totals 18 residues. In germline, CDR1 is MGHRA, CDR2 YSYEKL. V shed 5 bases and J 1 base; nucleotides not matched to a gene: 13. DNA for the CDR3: TGCGCCAGCAGCTCCGGACAGGGGGTGTCGACCAGGAACACTGAAGCTTTCTTT. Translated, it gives CASSSGQGVSTRNTEAFF.

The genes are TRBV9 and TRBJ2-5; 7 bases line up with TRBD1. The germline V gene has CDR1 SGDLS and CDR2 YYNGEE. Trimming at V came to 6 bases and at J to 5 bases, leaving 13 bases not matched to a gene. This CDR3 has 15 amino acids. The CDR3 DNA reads TGTGCCAGCAACAAGCAAGGGGGCACCTGGGAGACCCAGTACTTC. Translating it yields CASNKQGGTWETQYF.

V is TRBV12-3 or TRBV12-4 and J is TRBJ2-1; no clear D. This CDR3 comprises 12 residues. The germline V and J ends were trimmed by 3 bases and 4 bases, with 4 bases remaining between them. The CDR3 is CASSLRYNEQFF. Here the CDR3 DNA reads TGTGCCAGCAGTTTGCGGTACAATGAGCAGTTCTTC.

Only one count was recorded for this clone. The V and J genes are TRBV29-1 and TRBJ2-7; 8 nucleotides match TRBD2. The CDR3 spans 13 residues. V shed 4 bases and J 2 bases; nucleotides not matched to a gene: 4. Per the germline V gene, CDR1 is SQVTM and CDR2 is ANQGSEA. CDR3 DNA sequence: TGCAGCGTTGGGACTAGCCAAGCCTACGAGCAGTACTTC. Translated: CSVGTSQAYEQYF.

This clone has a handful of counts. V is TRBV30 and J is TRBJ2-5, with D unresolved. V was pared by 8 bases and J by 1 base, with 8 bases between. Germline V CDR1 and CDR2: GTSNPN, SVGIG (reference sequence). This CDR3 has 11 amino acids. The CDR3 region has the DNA TGTGCCGGTAATAGCCAAGAGACCCAGTACTTC. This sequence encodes CAGNSQETQYF. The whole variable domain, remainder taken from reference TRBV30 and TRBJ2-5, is SQTIHQWPATLVQPVGSPLSLECTVEGTSNPNLYWYRQAAGRGLQLLFYSVGIGQISSEVPQNLSASRPQDRQFILSSKKLLLSDSGFYLCAGNSQETQYFGPGTRLLVL.

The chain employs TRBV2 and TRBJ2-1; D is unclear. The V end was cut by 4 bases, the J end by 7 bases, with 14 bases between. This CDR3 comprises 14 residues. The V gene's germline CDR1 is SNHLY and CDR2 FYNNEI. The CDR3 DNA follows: TGTGCCAGCAGTGTCCGTCCTGAAGAGAATGAGCAGTTCTTC. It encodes CASSVRPEENEQFF.

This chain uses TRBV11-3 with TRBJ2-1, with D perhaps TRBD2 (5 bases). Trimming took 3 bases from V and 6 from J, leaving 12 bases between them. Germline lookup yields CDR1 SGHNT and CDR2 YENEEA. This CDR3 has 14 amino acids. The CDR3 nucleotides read TGTGCCAGCAGCTTCCCGGACGGAGGCAATGAGCAGTTCTTC. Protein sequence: CASSFPDGGNEQFF.

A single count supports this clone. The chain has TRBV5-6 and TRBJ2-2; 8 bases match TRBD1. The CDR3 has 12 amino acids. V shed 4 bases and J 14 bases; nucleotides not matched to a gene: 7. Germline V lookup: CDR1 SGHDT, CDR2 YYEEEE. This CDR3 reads CASSRGQGRLFF. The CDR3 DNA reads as TGTGCCAGCAGCCGCGGACAGGGTCGCCTGTTTTTT.

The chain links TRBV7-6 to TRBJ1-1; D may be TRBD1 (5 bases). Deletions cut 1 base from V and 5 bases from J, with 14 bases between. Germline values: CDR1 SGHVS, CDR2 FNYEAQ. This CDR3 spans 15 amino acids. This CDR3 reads CASSLDKGMGTEAFF. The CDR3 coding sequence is TGTGCCAGCAGCTTAGATAAGGGGATGGGGACTGAAGCTTTCTTT.

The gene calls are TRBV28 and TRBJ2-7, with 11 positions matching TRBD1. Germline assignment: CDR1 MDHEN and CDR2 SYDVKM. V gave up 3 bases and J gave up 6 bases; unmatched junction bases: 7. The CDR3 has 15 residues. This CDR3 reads CASSLLAGTGGEQYF. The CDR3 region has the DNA TGTGCCAGCAGTTTGCTAGCCGGGACAGGGGGCGAGCAGTACTTC.

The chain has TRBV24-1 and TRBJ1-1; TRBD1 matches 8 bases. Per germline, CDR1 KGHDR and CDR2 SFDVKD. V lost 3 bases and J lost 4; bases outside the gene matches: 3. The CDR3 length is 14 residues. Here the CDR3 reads CATSDDTGGTEAFF. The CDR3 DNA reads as TGTGCCACCAGTGATGACACAGGGGGCACTGAAGCTTTCTTT.

The CDR3 DNA reads as TGTGCCAGCAGCTTAGGCCCTAGTGATGAGCAGTTCTTC. Its protein product is CASSLGPSDEQFF. The rearrangement links TRBV11-2 to TRBJ2-1; D not resolved. The ends were cut back, 1 base at V and 8 bases at J, with 9 bases in the middle. This CDR3 is built from 13 residues. CDR1 and CDR2 from the germline V gene are SGHAT and FQNNGV.

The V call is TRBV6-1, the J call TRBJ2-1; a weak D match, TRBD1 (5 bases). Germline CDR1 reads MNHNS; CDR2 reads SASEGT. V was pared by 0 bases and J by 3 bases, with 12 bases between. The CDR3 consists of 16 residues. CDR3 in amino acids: CASSEAIRGIYNEQFF. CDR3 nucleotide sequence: TGTGCCAGCAGTGAAGCCATTAGGGGAATCTACAATGAGCAGTTCTTC.

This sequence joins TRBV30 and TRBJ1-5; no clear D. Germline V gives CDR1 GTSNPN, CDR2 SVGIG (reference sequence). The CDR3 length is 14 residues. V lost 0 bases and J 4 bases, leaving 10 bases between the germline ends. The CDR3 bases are TGTGCCTGGAGTGTCACAGCGGGTAATCAGCCCCAGCATTTT. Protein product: CAWSVTAGNQPQHF. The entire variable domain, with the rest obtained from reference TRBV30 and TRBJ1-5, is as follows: SQTIHQWPATLVQPVGSPLSLECTVEGTSNPNLYWYRQAAGRGLQLLFYSVGIGQISSEVPQNLSASRPQDRQFILSSKKLLLSDSGFYLCAWSVTAGNQPQHFGDGTRLSIL.